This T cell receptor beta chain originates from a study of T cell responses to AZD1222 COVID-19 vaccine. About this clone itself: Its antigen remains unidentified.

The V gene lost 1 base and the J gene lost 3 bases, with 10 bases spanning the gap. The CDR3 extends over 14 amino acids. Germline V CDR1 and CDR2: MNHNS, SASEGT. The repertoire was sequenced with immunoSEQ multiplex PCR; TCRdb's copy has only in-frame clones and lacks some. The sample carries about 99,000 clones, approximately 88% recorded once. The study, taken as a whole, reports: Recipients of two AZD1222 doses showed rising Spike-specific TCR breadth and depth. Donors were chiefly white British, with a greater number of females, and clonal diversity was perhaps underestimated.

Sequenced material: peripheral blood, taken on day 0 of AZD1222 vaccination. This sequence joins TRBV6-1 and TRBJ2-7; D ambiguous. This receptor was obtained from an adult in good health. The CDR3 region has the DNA TGTGCCAGCAGTGAAGTGACGGACGGCTACGAGCAGTACTTC. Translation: CASSEVTDGYEQYF.